These 29 T cell receptor beta chains were sequenced from one sample in a study of blood T cells in healthy people across ages. For the second PCR, which ran for roughly 6 to 12 cycles, a sample-barcoded 5' primer and a J-beta primer mix were used. TCRdb ran MiXCR on the 5' RACE reads and lists one entry per CDR3 protein. Of about 760,000 distinct CDR3 sequences in the sample, around a quarter were seen once. This same sample was also taken into another study, of T cells of mothers and their children.

Source material: blood. All receptors derive from a boy aged 10-17 years in good health.

This clonotype has just a few counts. The genes are TRBV11-2 and TRBJ2-5; 7 bases are shared with TRBD1. Trimming cost V 5 bases and J 1 base; bases outside gene matches: 7. Per germline, CDR1 SGHAT and CDR2 FQNNGV. This CDR3 comprises 15 residues. The CDR3, as DNA: TGTGCCAGCAGCCTGGGACAGCCATTCCAAGAGACCCAGTACTTC. This translates into CASSLGQPFQETQYF. Together with reference TRBV11-2 and TRBJ2-5, the CDR3 gives the full variable domain: EAGVAQSPRYKIIEKRQSVAFWCNPISGHATLYWYQQILGQGPKLLIQFQNNGVVDDSQLPKDRFSAERLKGVDSTLKIQPAKLEDSAVYLCASSLGQPFQETQYFGPGTRLLVL.

Here the CDR3 reads CASSGAGRAPGANVLTF. In DNA form, the CDR3 reads TGTGCCAGCAGCGGAGCTGGGAGGGCCCCCGGGGCCAACGTCCTGACTTTC. The chain has TRBV28 and TRBJ2-6; 7 bases are shared with TRBD2. Trimming took 6 bases from V and 4 from J; bases not matched to a gene: 12. The CDR3 extends over 17 amino acids. Germline V gene data show CDR1 as MDHEN and CDR2 as SYDVKM. Full variable domain (remainder filled in from reference TRBV28 and TRBJ2-6): DVKVTQSSRYLVKRTGEKVFLECVQDMDHENMFWYRQDPGLGLRLIYFSYDVKMKEKGDIPEGYSVSREKKERFSLILESASTNQTSMYLCASSGAGRAPGANVLTFGAGSRLTVL.

This chain uses TRBV4-2 with TRBJ2-2, with 8 bases fitting TRBD2. CDR1 and CDR2 from the germline V gene are LGHNA and YNFKEQ. This CDR3 has 17 residues. V lost 4 bases, J lost 0 bases, and 7 bases stayed unmatched. The CDR3 nucleotides read TGTGCCAGCAGCCCTTTGGTGCGGGGGGCGAACACCGGGGAGCTGTTTTTT. This sequence encodes CASSPLVRGANTGELFF.

In this sample, this clonotype turned up a few times. This chain joins TRBV14 and TRBJ1-1; D unclear. This CDR3 is 14 amino acids long. V gave up 3 bases and J gave up 0 bases, with 8 bases separating them. Germline assignment: CDR1 SGHDN and CDR2 FVKESK. The CDR3: CASSQSSMNTEAFF. Here the CDR3 DNA reads TGTGCCAGCAGCCAGTCGAGCATGAACACTGAAGCTTTCTTT.

A few counts support this clonotype. In this CDR3 the conserved last residue, phenylalanine or tryptophan, is missing, so a read error is likely. This rearrangement joins TRBV6-2 or TRBV6-3 to TRBJ2-5; no reliable D call. CDR3 length: 11 residues. Germline CDR1 MNHEY, CDR2 SVGEGT. V dropped 5 bases and J dropped 4 bases, with 5 bases sitting between them. Written as DNA, the CDR3 is TGTGCCAGCAGTAGAGGAGAGACCCAGTACCTC. Its translation: CASSRGETQYL.

As for this clonotype: At one of its ends the junction is not consistent with the germline gene, which may arise from a read error. V gene TRBV7-7 combines with J gene TRBJ2-7, with TRBD1 matching 9 bases. The CDR3 is 16 residues long. In germline, CDR1 is SSHAT, CDR2 FNYEAQ (reference sequence). The CDR3 reads CASSLVRDRVSYEQYF. The CDR3, as DNA: TGTGCTAGCAGCTTAGTACGGGACAGGGTCTCCTACGAGCAGTACTTC.

The rearrangement uses TRBV20-1 and TRBJ1-2; 10 nucleotides line up with TRBD1. V lost 1 base to trimming and J lost 4 bases; unmatched junction nucleotides: 3. The CDR3 is 14 residues long. Germline V gene data show CDR1 as DFQATT and CDR2 as SNEGSKA (reference sequence). DNA of the CDR3: TGCAGTGCTAGAGTTAGGGACAGGGGCTATGGCTACACCTTC. The encoded protein is CSARVRDRGYGYTF.

The rearrangement uses TRBV20-1 and TRBJ2-5; 8 nucleotides match TRBD2. The DNA end is a closer match to TRBJ2-7, so the J assignment may be wrong. The CDR3 totals 13 residues. Germline assignment: CDR1 DFQATT and CDR2 SNEGSKA (reference sequence). The CDR3 bases are TGCAGTGCTAGCGGGAGGGCCTCCTACGAGCAGTACTTC. It codes for CSASGRASYEQYF.

The table lists this clonotype with a few counts. This chain connects TRBV4-2 to TRBJ2-7; D remains unclear. The V gene's germline CDR1 is LGHNA and CDR2 YNFKEQ. V was shortened by 6 bases and J by 0 bases, with 12 bases between the two germline ends. The CDR3 runs 14 residues. The CDR3 DNA sequence: TGTGCCAGCAGTCGAGCCAGGAGCTCCTACGAGCAGTACTTC. Residues: CASSRARSSYEQYF.

The gene calls are TRBV29-1 and TRBJ2-3, with D hard to call. Germline assignment: CDR1 SQVTM and CDR2 ANQGSEA. With 4 bases removed from V and 4 bases from J, the gap between germline ends came to 12 bases. The CDR3 sequence is 13 residues long. CDR3: CSVGYSDPDTQYF. CDR3 nucleotides: TGCAGCGTTGGGTACAGCGACCCAGATACGCAGTATTTT.

The chain couples TRBV28 to TRBJ2-5, with a tentative D call TRBD1 (5 bases). Germline V lookup: CDR1 MDHEN, CDR2 SYDVKM. Trimming took off 7 bases at V and 4 bases at J, with 22 bases between the two ends. The CDR3 loop spans 16 amino acids. The CDR3, as DNA: TGTGCCAGCACCCCTCCCGGACACACGCCTTCAGAGACCCAGTACTTC. Encoded protein: CASTPPGHTPSETQYF.

This clonotype was counted between two and nine times. The V gene is TRBV5-5, the J gene TRBJ2-5; possibly TRBD2 for D (5 bases). V dropped 4 bases and J dropped 2 bases, with 15 bases sitting between them. The germline V gene has CDR1 SGHKS and CDR2 YYEKEE (reference sequence). The CDR3 is 15 amino acids. For the CDR3, the DNA is TGTGCCAGCAGCATAACAACCTCGGGGCAAGAGACCCAGTACTTC. Amino acids: CASSITTSGQETQYF. Full variable domain (missing parts from reference TRBV5-5 and TRBJ2-5): DAGVTQSPTHLIKTRGQQVTLRCSPISGHKSVSWYQQVLGQGPQFIFQYYEKEERGRGNFPDRFSARQFPNYSSELNVNALLLGDSALYLCASSITTSGQETQYFGPGTRLLVL.

The genes are TRBV20-1 and TRBJ1-3, with D unresolved. Germline V gene data show CDR1 as DFQATT and CDR2 as SNEGSKA (reference sequence). This CDR3 contains 16 residues. V lost 5 bases and J 1 base, leaving 18 bases between the germline ends. The CDR3 nucleotides read TGCAGTGCTTTACCCGCGGTCGGCCATTCTGGAAACACCATATATTTT. The encoded protein is CSALPAVGHSGNTIYF.

The CDR3 nucleotides read TGCGCCAGCAGCTCGGACGGAATCGGTACGCAGTATTTT. This codes for CASSSDGIGTQYF. V and J are TRBV5-1 and TRBJ2-3; no firm D call. The V gene's germline CDR1 is SGHRS and CDR2 YFSETQ. The CDR3 totals 13 residues. With 3 bases removed from V and 8 bases from J, the gap between germline ends came to 13 bases. The variable domain in full, completed from reference TRBV5-1 and TRBJ2-3, reads KAGVTQTPRYLIKTRGQQVTLSCSPISGHRSVSWYQQTPGQGLQFLFEYFSETQRNKGNFPGRFSGRQFSNSRSEMNVSTLELGDSALYLCASSSDGIGTQYFGPGTRLTVL.

The chain couples TRBV4-2 to TRBJ2-1; TRBD2 aligns across 10 bases. The V gene end was trimmed by 4 bases and the J gene end by 4 bases; junction bases not matched to a gene: 4. The CDR3 covers 15 residues. The germline V gene has CDR1 LGHNA and CDR2 YNFKEQ. The CDR3 DNA reads TGTGCCAGCAGCCCGACTAGCGGGCAATACAATGAGCAGTTCTTC. It codes for CASSPTSGQYNEQFF.

V is TRBV28 and J is TRBJ2-4; the match to TRBD2 covers 9 bases. Germline values: CDR1 MDHEN, CDR2 SYDVKM. With 5 bases clipped from V and 0 bases from J, the junction kept 5 bases outside the gene matches. The CDR3 extends over 16 amino acids. The CDR3 sequence is CASSRLADLAKNIQYF. CDR3 in DNA: TGTGCCAGCAGTAGACTAGCGGACCTAGCCAAAAACATTCAGTACTTC.

This clonotype was seen more than once but under ten times. The chain recombines TRBV7-3 with TRBJ2-1; D uncertain. Germline-derived CDR1 and CDR2 are SGHTA and FQGTGA. The germline V and J ends were trimmed by 0 bases and 6 bases, with 12 bases remaining between them. This CDR3 contains 15 residues. Here the CDR3 reads CASSLTPQDPNEQFF. CDR3 in DNA: TGTGCCAGCAGCTTAACTCCTCAGGACCCCAATGAGCAGTTCTTC.

This clonotype was found a few times. Germline is not matched at one junction end, which may reflect a read error. V is TRBV7-6 and J is TRBJ2-6; a possible D gene is TRBD1 (5 bases). Germline assignment: CDR1 SGHVS and CDR2 FNYEAQ. The CDR3 runs to 17 residues. CDR3 nucleotides: TGTGCCAGCAGCTTAGCGTCATTGGGTTCTGGGGCCAACGTCCCGACTTTC. This gives the protein CASSLASLGSGANVPTF. The variable domain in full, with the rest retrieved from reference TRBV7-6 and TRBJ2-6, is GAGVSQSPRYKVTKRGQDVALRCDPISGHVSLYWYRQALGQGPEFLTYFNYEAQQDKSGLPNDRFSAERPEGSISTLTIQRTEQRDSAMYRCASSLASLGSGANVPTFGAGSRLTVL.

The DNA for the CDR3 is TGTGCCAGCAGTTCGGTAGGGAATCCTTCGAACTATGGCTACACCTTC. Its translation is CASSSVGNPSNYGYTF. The chain joins TRBV6-2 or TRBV6-3 to TRBJ1-2; D not certain. The germline CDR1 and CDR2 sequences are MNHEY and SVGEGT. The CDR3 loop spans 16 amino acids. The ends were cut back, 4 bases at V and 2 bases at J, with 17 bases in the middle.

V usage is TRBV3-1 and J usage is TRBJ2-3, with D perhaps TRBD2 (6 bases). This CDR3 is built from 15 residues. Trimming took 0 bases from V and 3 from J, leaving 10 bases between them. Germline-derived CDR1 and CDR2 are LGHDT and YNNKEL (reference sequence). CDR3 coding DNA: TGTGCCAGCAGCCAAGATATTCTAGCGACAGATACGCAGTATTTT. Translated: CASSQDILATDTQYF.

This clonotype was counted a few times. This chain uses TRBV29-1 with TRBJ2-2; D perhaps matches TRBD2 (6 bases). The CDR3 has 13 amino acids. V was pared by 6 bases and J by 2 bases, with 10 bases between. Germline loops: CDR1 SQVTM, CDR2 ANQGSEA. The CDR3 DNA follows: TGCAGCGTCGACGCGGGAAACACCGGGGAGCTGTTTTTT. It specifies CSVDAGNTGELFF.

V and J are TRBV20-1 and TRBJ2-3; D is perhaps TRBD1 (6 bases). Germline-derived CDR1 and CDR2 are DFQATT and SNEGSKA (reference sequence). The CDR3 has 12 amino acids. V lost 7 bases to trimming and J lost 2 bases, with 10 bases between them. The DNA for the CDR3 is TGCAGTGGGGACACCCTCACAGATACGCAGTATTTT. The encoded protein is CSGDTLTDTQYF.

The J gene is TRBJ1-5, the V gene TRBV7-8; D remains unclear. Germline V lookup: CDR1 SGHVS, CDR2 FQNEAQ. V lost 6 bases, J lost 3 bases, and 9 bases lay in between. This CDR3 comprises 13 residues. The CDR3 sequence is CASSWSYNQPQHF. CDR3 sequence (DNA): TGTGCCAGCAGTTGGAGTTACAATCAGCCCCAGCATTTT.

This rearrangement joins TRBV10-2 to TRBJ1-5; 7 bases map to TRBD1. The germline V gene has CDR1 WSHSY and CDR2 SAAADI. This CDR3 spans 14 amino acids. V lost 1 base to trimming and J lost 6 bases; unmatched junction nucleotides: 3. This chain's CDR3 is CASSEWAGGQPQHF. CDR3 nucleotide sequence: TGCGCCAGCAGTGAGTGGGCAGGGGGTCAGCCCCAGCATTTT.

The gene calls are TRBV7-2 and TRBJ1-6; maybe TRBD1 (6 bases). The CDR3 is 15 amino acids. Trimming pared 5 bases from V and 8 bases from J, leaving 16 bases between. Germline V gene lookup returns CDR1 SGHTA and CDR2 FQGNSA. The CDR3 reads CASSPGDRWDSPLHF. DNA of the CDR3: TGTGCCAGCAGCCCAGGGGATCGCTGGGATTCACCCCTCCACTTT.

This clonotype was recorded a few times. No conserved phenylalanine or tryptophan is present at the end of the CDR3, so a read error is the likely explanation. The V gene is TRBV2, the J gene TRBJ2-3, with 7 bases that match TRBD2. The germline CDR1 and CDR2 sequences are SNHLY and FYNNEI. V dropped 4 bases and J dropped 4; count of bases not matched to a gene: 23. The length of the CDR3 is 20 residues. The CDR3 DNA reads TGTGCCAGCAGTGCCAGAGGCGGGAGTGGTGTTTTATCGATTCCAGATACGCAGTATTTG. Encoded protein: CASSARGGSGVLSIPDTQYL.

This clonotype occurred a few times. The V call is TRBV20-1, the J call TRBJ1-1; TRBD1 agrees at 8 bases. In germline, CDR1 is DFQATT, CDR2 SNEGSKA (reference sequence). The V and J ends lost 2 bases and 2 bases, in that order; junction bases with no gene match: 22. This CDR3 spans 20 amino acids. The chain's CDR3 is CSARYVAFLGTGKSNTEAFF. As DNA, the CDR3 is TGCAGTGCTAGATACGTGGCCTTTTTGGGGACAGGAAAGTCCAACACTGAAGCTTTCTTT.

This chain joins TRBV7-3 and TRBJ1-2; D is uncertain. Between the trimmed V and J ends, which lost 0 bases and 5 bases, there was a span of 7 bases. The CDR3 loop spans 13 amino acids. CDR1 is SGHTA, CDR2 FQGTGA, per germline. CDR3 sequence reads: CASSLTLGYGYTF. As DNA, the CDR3 is TGTGCCAGCAGCTTAACTCTTGGATATGGCTACACCTTC.

The rearrangement uses TRBV4-1 and TRBJ2-2; 7 bases are shared with TRBD1. Germline CDR1 and CDR2: MGHRA and YSYEKL. The ends lost 4 bases at V and 7 bases at J; junction bases unmatched: 6. The CDR3 covers 14 residues. The CDR3 is CASSPQGLGGELFF. CDR3 DNA: TGCGCCAGCAGCCCACAGGGGTTGGGCGGGGAGCTGTTTTTT.